The 21 T cell receptor beta chains below come from one sample, sequenced in a study of blood T cell repertoires in COVID-19. Using immunoSEQ multiplex PCR, the repertoire was profiled, and TCRdb retains in-frame clones only, with some absent. Found here are more than 85,000 clones, around 87% of them singletons; the top ten hold about 18%. Material: peripheral blood. The source of these receptors is a human donor in a cohort sampled during active COVID-19.

The chain links TRBV12-3 or TRBV12-4 to TRBJ1-1, with D unresolved. The CDR3 runs to 13 residues. With 6 bases removed from V and 1 base from J, the gap between germline ends came to 9 bases. The CDR3 DNA reads TGTGCCAGCAGGGCGGGTACGAACACTGAAGCTTTCTTT. Its protein product is CASRAGTNTEAFF.

The rearrangement uses TRBV3-1 (or the pseudogene TRBV3-2) and TRBJ2-6; 9 nucleotides match TRBD1. CDR1 LGHDT and CDR2 YNNKEL come from the germline V gene (reference sequence). This CDR3 has 17 residues. J lost 3 bases, V lost 3 bases, and 6 bases had no gene match. Written as DNA, the CDR3 is TGTGCCAGCAGCCAGTCCCGGGACAGGGTTGGGGCCAACGTCCTGACTTTC. It encodes CASSQSRDRVGANVLTF.

The chain recombines TRBV29-1 with TRBJ2-6, with D perhaps matching TRBD1 (6 bases). This CDR3 has 13 residues. V was clipped by 6 bases and J by 1 base, with 7 bases between them. CDR1 and CDR2 from the germline V gene are SQVTM and ANQGSEA. The CDR3 region has the DNA TGCAGCGTCAGGGGATCTGGGGCCAACGTCCTGACTTTC. Residues: CSVRGSGANVLTF.

The table lists this clone with a few counts. V is TRBV6-4 and J is TRBJ2-3; 9 bases match TRBD1. V lost 6 bases and J lost 2; bases outside the gene matches: 6. The CDR3 is made up of 15 amino acids. Germline V gene sequence: CDR1 MRHNA, CDR2 SNTAGT. As DNA, the CDR3 is TGTGCCAGCAGGAAAGGGACAGGGCCCACAGATACGCAGTATTTT. It specifies CASRKGTGPTDTQYF.

V and J are TRBV5-6 and TRBJ2-2, with 9 bases that match TRBD1. V lost 1 base and J lost 5; bases outside the gene matches: 3. The germline V gene has CDR1 SGHDT and CDR2 YYEEEE. There are 15 residues in the CDR3. CDR3 residues: CASSLTGGGTGELFF. The CDR3 nucleotides are TGTGCCAGCAGCTTGACAGGGGGCGGAACCGGGGAGCTGTTTTTT.

The chain carries TRBV15 and TRBJ1-1; D not certain. This CDR3 spans 14 amino acids. Trimming pared 0 bases from V and 4 bases from J, leaving 9 bases between. Germline loops: CDR1 LNHNV, CDR2 YYDKDF (reference sequence). The CDR3 region has the DNA TGTGCCACCAGCAGAGAGCGGGGTTTCACTGAAGCTTTCTTT. Encoded protein: CATSRERGFTEAFF.

This sequence joins TRBV11-2 and TRBJ1-6; 7 bases line up with TRBD1. Germline V CDR1 and CDR2: SGHAT, FQNNGV. The junction had 2 bases not matched to a gene; V was cut back by 3 bases and J by 0 bases. CDR3 length: 16 residues. CDR3 residues: CASSFNRGSYNSPLHF. CDR3 in DNA: TGTGCCAGCAGCTTTAACAGGGGCTCCTATAATTCACCCCTCCACTTT.

The table lists this clone with a count of one. The V call is TRBV28, the J call TRBJ1-1; 8 positions agree with TRBD1. The germline V gene encodes CDR1 MDHEN and CDR2 SYDVKM. Trimming at V came to 5 bases and at J to 5 bases, leaving 10 bases not matched to a gene. This CDR3 spans 15 amino acids. This CDR3 reads CASSTTDRVGTEAFF. The CDR3 region has the DNA TGTGCCAGCAGTACTACGGACAGGGTGGGGACTGAAGCTTTCTTT.

The rearrangement links TRBV18 to TRBJ1-1; the match to TRBD1 covers 7 bases. The V and J ends lost 6 bases and 2 bases, in that order; junction bases with no gene match: 6. Germline loops: CDR1 KGHSH, CDR2 LQKENI. The CDR3 length is 14 residues. The CDR3 DNA is TGTGCCAGCTCCCGACAGGGATCAAACACTGAAGCTTTCTTT. Protein: CASSRQGSNTEAFF.

This clone was observed once. The genes are TRBV7-2 and TRBJ2-2, with 14 bases matching TRBD2. The trim removed 5 bases at V and 3 bases at J, leaving 8 bases unmatched. The CDR3 length is 18 residues. CDR1 SGHTA and CDR2 FQGNSA come from the germline V gene. The CDR3 spells CASSPRPGLAGDTGELFF. CDR3 bases: TGTGCCAGCAGCCCCAGACCGGGACTAGCGGGGGACACCGGGGAGCTGTTTTTT. The variable domain in full, completed from reference TRBV7-2 and TRBJ2-2, reads GAGVSQSPSNKVTEKGKDVELRCDPISGHTALYWYRQSLGQGLEFLIYFQGNSAPDKSGLPSDRFSAERTGGSVSTLTIQRTQQEDSAVYLCASSPRPGLAGDTGELFFGEGSRLTVL.

The chain carries TRBV7-2 and TRBJ1-2, with unresolved D. Trimming shortened V by 5 bases and J by 2 bases, and 15 bases separated the two germline ends. This CDR3 has 15 amino acids. Germline loops: CDR1 SGHTA, CDR2 FQGNSA. In nucleotides, the CDR3 is TGTGCCAGCAGCCTATTCACCGGGTTAAACTATGGCTACACCTTC. Its protein is CASSLFTGLNYGYTF.

The chain carries TRBV6-6 and TRBJ1-5, with D perhaps matching TRBD1 (6 bases). Germline V gene sequence: CDR1 MNHNY, CDR2 SVGAGI (reference sequence). V was trimmed by 6 bases and J by 3 bases, leaving 12 bases between them. The CDR3 consists of 14 residues. The CDR3 nucleotides read TGTGCCAGCAGACAGACAGGCCTCAATCAGCCCCAGCATTTT. Amino acid sequence: CASRQTGLNQPQHF.

This clone was recorded once. The chain uses TRBV2 and TRBJ2-3, with a possible D match to TRBD2 (6 bases). From germline, CDR1 is SNHLY and CDR2 FYNNEI. The CDR3 extends over 14 amino acids. V lost 3 bases and J lost 9, with 16 bases in between. The CDR3 protein is CASSDSGRRATQYF. The DNA for the CDR3 is TGTGCCAGCAGTGATTCGGGACGGAGGGCCACGCAGTATTTT.

This rearrangement joins TRBV9 to TRBJ1-5; perhaps TRBD1 as D (5 bases). The CDR3 has 14 residues. Per germline, CDR1 SGDLS and CDR2 YYNGEE. The V and J ends lost 3 bases and 1 base respectively, with 8 bases between them. The CDR3 DNA sequence: TGTGCCAGCAGCGACAGGATGAGCAATCAGCCCCAGCATTTT. Its translation is CASSDRMSNQPQHF.

The chain links TRBV9 to TRBJ2-3; 10 bases fit TRBD2. This CDR3 comprises 11 residues. The ends lost 5 bases at V and 10 bases at J; junction bases unmatched: 1. The V gene's germline CDR1 is SGDLS and CDR2 YYNGEE. The CDR3 spells CASRSGGAQYF. CDR3 bases: TGTGCCAGCAGGAGCGGGGGGGCGCAGTATTTT.

The CDR3 protein is CAWSETGTTTIYF. The CDR3, as DNA: TGTGCCTGGAGTGAAACAGGGACCACCACCATATATTTT. This chain links TRBV30 with TRBJ1-3, with D possibly TRBD1 on 6 matching bases. Germline V gene lookup returns CDR1 GTSNPN and CDR2 SVGIG (reference sequence). CDR3 length: 13 amino acids. The V end lost 1 base, the J end lost 9 bases, and 13 bases lay between the germline ends.

The J gene is TRBJ1-4, the V gene TRBV6-5, with D perhaps matching TRBD1 (6 bases). The V gene's germline CDR1 is MNHEY and CDR2 SVGAGI. Deletions cut 0 bases from V and 10 bases from J, with 15 bases between. The CDR3 covers 15 residues. CDR3 sequence reads: CASSYSTGGAGKLFF. DNA for the CDR3: TGTGCCAGCAGTTACTCGACAGGCGGAGCAGGAAAACTGTTTTTT.

The chain has TRBV5-1 and TRBJ2-5; TRBD1 aligns across 8 bases. This CDR3 is built from 15 residues. The V gene's germline CDR1 is SGHRS and CDR2 YFSETQ. Unmatched junction bases numbered 7, after V lost 4 bases and J lost 2 bases. CDR3 in amino acids: CASSQPQGAQETQYF. The CDR3, as DNA: TGCGCCAGCAGCCAACCTCAGGGGGCACAAGAGACCCAGTACTTC.

The V gene is TRBV11-2, the J gene TRBJ1-2; D remains ambiguous. V was clipped by 2 bases and J by 0 bases, with 13 bases between them. CDR3 length: 16 residues. Germline loops: CDR1 SGHAT, CDR2 FQNNGV. This CDR3 reads CASSLNIVLSNYGYTF. CDR3 DNA: TGTGCCAGCAGCTTAAATATCGTCTTATCTAACTATGGCTACACCTTC. Supplemented by reference TRBV11-2 and TRBJ1-2, the full variable domain reads EAGVAQSPRYKIIEKRQSVAFWCNPISGHATLYWYQQILGQGPKLLIQFQNNGVVDDSQLPKDRFSAERLKGVDSTLKIQPAKLEDSAVYLCASSLNIVLSNYGYTFGSGTRLTVV.

This chain uses TRBV19 with TRBJ2-7; no firm D call. The V gene lost 11 bases and the J gene lost 4 bases, with 15 bases spanning the gap. This CDR3 region has 12 residues. Germline V lookup: CDR1 LNHDA, CDR2 SQIVND (reference sequence). For the CDR3, the DNA is TGTGCCTCCAGTCTCCTCGGGTACGAGCAGTACTTC. Translated, it gives CASSLLGYEQYF.

J is TRBJ2-7 and V is TRBV7-2; TRBD2 aligns across 9 bases. The CDR3 sequence is 15 residues long. V gave up 5 bases and J gave up 6 bases; unmatched junction bases: 11. Germline V gene data show CDR1 as SGHTA and CDR2 as FQGNSA. CDR3 sequence: CASSRRGGQGSEQYF. The CDR3 DNA sequence: TGTGCCAGCAGCCGGCGGGGGGGCCAAGGGAGCGAGCAGTACTTC.